The clone carrying this T cell receptor (beta chain) has a handful of counts. Its specificity is unknown. V gave up 4 bases and J gave up 1 base, with 5 bases separating them. The CDR3 consists of 13 residues. Germline CDR1 SGHRS, CDR2 YFSETQ. Individual cDNA molecules received unique molecular identifiers. TCRdb re-analysed the 5' RACE reads in MiXCR, keeping a single row per CDR3 protein. The repertoire holds roughly 120,000 distinct CDR3 sequences, about 15% seen once, with just over 20% in the top ten. The source of the sample is a study of early T cells in non-severe SARS-CoV-2 infection. Broader study findings: VDJdb matching skewed toward anti-spike CD8 responses, missing private and CD4 specificities.

The receptor was derived from an adult who was a healthcare worker with PCR-confirmed SARS-CoV-2 infection or an uninfected control (not recorded which). The gene calls are TRBV5-1 and TRBJ1-4; TRBD1 is a possible D gene (5 bases). Sequences were obtained from whole blood. The CDR3 spells CASSDRTNEKLFF. CDR3 bases: TGCGCCAGCAGCGACAGAACTAATGAAAAACTGTTTTTT.